Each of the 4 T cell receptor beta chains below was sequenced from the same sample in a study of T cell changes during pregnancy in multiple sclerosis. Using immunoSEQ multiplex PCR, the repertoire was profiled, and TCRdb retains in-frame clones only, with some absent. The table has about 50,000 clones, around 90% seen once. The sequenced sample was CD4+ T cells from peripheral blood mononuclear cells, obtained before pregnancy. Receptors were obtained from a female donor with multiple sclerosis, enrolled in a pregnancy study.

The chain has TRBV6-5 and TRBJ1-1; 9 bases fit TRBD1. Trimming cost V 5 bases and J 6 bases; bases outside gene matches: 4. Germline CDR1 reads MNHEY; CDR2 reads SVGAGI. CDR3 length: 13 residues. CDR3 sequence reads: CASSRDRAAEAFF. CDR3 DNA sequence: TGTGCCAGCAGTCGGGACAGGGCGGCTGAAGCTTTCTTT.

The chain carries TRBV10-3 and TRBJ2-4; 10 bases line up with TRBD2. This CDR3 contains 15 residues. V was pared by 0 bases and J by 6 bases, with 2 bases of the junction left unmatched. The germline V gene has CDR1 ENHRY and CDR2 SYGVKD. CDR3 residues: CAISESLAGANIQYF. CDR3 sequence (DNA): TGTGCCATCAGTGAGTCGCTAGCGGGGGCAAACATTCAGTACTTC.

This chain joins TRBV27 and TRBJ2-1; 12 nucleotides match TRBD2. Losses at the gene ends were 5 bases for V and 8 bases for J; bases not matched to a gene: 7. CDR1 and CDR2 from the germline V gene are MNHEY and SMNVEV (reference sequence). The CDR3 is 15 amino acids. The CDR3 sequence is CASSDRTSGIYEQFF. CDR3 sequence (DNA): TGTGCCAGCAGTGACCGGACTAGCGGGATCTATGAGCAGTTCTTC.

The chain joins TRBV6-1 to TRBJ1-3; D gene uncertain. This CDR3 has 14 residues. Trimming removed 1 base at V and 9 bases at J, with 13 bases between. Germline V gene sequence: CDR1 MNHNS, CDR2 SASEGT. The CDR3 region is CASSEVGLYSTIYF. The CDR3 nucleotides read TGTGCCAGCAGTGAAGTCGGCCTGTACAGCACCATATATTTT.